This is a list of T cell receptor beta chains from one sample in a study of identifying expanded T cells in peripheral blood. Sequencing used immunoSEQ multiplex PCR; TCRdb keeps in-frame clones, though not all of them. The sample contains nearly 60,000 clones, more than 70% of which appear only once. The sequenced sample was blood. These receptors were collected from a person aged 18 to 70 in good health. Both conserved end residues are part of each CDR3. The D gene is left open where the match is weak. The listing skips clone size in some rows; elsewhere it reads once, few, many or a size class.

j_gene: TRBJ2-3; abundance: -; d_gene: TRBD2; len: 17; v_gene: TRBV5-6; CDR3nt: TGTGCCAGCAGCTTTCCCTCAACGGGGGGGCGCACAGATACGCAGTATTTT; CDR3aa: CASSFPSTGGRTDTQYF
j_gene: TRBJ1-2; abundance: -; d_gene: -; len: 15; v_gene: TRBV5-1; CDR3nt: TGCGCCAGCAGCCTGGATGACTCCCCCTACTATGGCTACACCTTC; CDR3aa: CASSLDDSPYYGYTF
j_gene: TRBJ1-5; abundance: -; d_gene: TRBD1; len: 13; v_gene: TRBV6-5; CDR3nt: TGTGCCAGCGGGACAGTGGAGGGTCAGCCCCAGCATTTT; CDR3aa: CASGTVEGQPQHF
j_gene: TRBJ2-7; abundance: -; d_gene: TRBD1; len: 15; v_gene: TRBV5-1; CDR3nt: TGCGCCAGCAGCTTACAGGGGGCGGGTTCCTACGAGCAGTACTTC; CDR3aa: CASSLQGAGSYEQYF
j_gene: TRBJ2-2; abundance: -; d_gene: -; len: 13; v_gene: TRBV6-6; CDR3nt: TGTGCCAGCAGTTACCGGCAAACCGGGGAGCTGTTTTTT; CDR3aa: CASSYRQTGELFF
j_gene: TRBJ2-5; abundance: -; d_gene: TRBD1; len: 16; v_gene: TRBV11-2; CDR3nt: TGTGCCAGCAGCTCGGGCCCAAGGACAGGGGATGAGACCCAGTACTTC; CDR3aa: CASSSGPRTGDETQYF
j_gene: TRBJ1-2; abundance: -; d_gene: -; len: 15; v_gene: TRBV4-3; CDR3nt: TGCGCCAGCAGCCAAGTGAGGGGAGAAAACTATGGCTACACCTTC; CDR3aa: CASSQVRGENYGYTF
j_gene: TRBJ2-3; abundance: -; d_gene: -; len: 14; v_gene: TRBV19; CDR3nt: TGTGCCAGTAGTATCCCCGCAGGGCCAGATACGCAGTATTTT; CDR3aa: CASSIPAGPDTQYF
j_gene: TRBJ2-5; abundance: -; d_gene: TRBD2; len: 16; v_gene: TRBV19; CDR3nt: TGTGCCAGTAAATCCTCGCTAGCGGGACTCTTGGAGACCCAGTACTTC; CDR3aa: CASKSSLAGLLETQYF
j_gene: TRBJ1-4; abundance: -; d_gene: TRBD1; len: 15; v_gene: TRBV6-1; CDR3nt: TGTGCCAGCAGTGATTATGGGACAGAGCTTGAAAAACTGTTTTTT; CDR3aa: CASSDYGTELEKLFF
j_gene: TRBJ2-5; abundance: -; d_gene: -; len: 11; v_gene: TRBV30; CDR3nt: TGTGCCTGGAGTATAGGGGAGACCCAGTACTTC; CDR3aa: CAWSIGETQYF
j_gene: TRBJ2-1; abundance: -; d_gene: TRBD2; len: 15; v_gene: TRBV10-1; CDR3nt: TGCGCCAGCAGTGAGTCTAGCGGGGCATACAATGAGCAGTTCTTC; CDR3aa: CASSESSGAYNEQFF
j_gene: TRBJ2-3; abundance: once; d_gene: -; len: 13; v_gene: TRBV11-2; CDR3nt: TGTGCCAGCAGCTTTGCAGTCACAGATACGCAGTATTTT; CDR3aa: CASSFAVTDTQYF
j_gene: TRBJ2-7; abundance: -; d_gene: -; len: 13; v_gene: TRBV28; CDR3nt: TGTGCCAGCAGTTTAGTAGAGTCCTACGAGCAGTACTTC; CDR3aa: CASSLVESYEQYF
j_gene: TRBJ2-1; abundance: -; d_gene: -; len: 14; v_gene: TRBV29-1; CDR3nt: TGCAGCGTTGAAGTACAGGGGAGGTCCAATGAGCAGTTCTTC; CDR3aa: CSVEVQGRSNEQFF
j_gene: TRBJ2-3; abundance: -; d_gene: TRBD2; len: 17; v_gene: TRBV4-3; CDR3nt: TGCGCCAGCAGCCAAGCGGGACTAGCGGGGGGCACAGATACGCAGTATTTT; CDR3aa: CASSQAGLAGGTDTQYF
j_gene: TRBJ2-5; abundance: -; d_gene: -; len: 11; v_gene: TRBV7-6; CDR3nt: TGTGCCAGCAGCTTATCAGAGACCCAGTACTTC; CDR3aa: CASSLSETQYF
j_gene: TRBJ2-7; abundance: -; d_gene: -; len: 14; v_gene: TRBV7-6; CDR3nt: TGTGCCAGCAGCTTAGAGGGGCGAACCTACGAGCAGTACTTC; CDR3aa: CASSLEGRTYEQYF
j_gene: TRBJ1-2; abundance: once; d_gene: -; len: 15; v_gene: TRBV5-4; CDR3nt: TGTGCCAGCAGCTTGGGGCAGGCTACTAACTATGGCTACACCTTC; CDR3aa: CASSLGQATNYGYTF
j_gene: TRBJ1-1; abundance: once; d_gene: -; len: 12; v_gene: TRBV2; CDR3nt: TGTGCCAGCAGTGAAAGGATTCGGGAAGCTTTCTTT; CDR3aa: CASSERIREAFF
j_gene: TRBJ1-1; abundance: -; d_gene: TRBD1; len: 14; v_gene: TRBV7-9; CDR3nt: TGTGCCAGCAGCTTACCAGGGGGCAACACTGAAGCTTTCTTT; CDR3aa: CASSLPGGNTEAFF
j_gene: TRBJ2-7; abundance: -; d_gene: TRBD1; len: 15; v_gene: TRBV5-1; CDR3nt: TGCGCCAGCAGCTTGGAGGGGACAGGGGTAGACGAGCAGTACTTC; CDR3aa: CASSLEGTGVDEQYF
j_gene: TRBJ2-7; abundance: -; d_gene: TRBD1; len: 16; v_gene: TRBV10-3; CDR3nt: TGTGCCACTACCCAACACTCCGGGACAGGGGGATACGAGCAGTACTTC; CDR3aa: CATTQHSGTGGYEQYF
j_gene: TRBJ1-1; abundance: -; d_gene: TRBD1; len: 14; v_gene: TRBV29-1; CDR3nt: TGCAGCGTTGAGCGGTGGGACAGGGGGGCTGAAGCTTTCTTT; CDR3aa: CSVERWDRGAEAFF
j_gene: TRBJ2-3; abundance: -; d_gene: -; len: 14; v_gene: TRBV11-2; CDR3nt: TGTGCCAGCAGCTTAGTCTCGAGCACAGATACGCAGTATTTT; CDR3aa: CASSLVSSTDTQYF
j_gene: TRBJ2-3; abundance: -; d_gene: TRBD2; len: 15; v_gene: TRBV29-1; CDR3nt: TGCAGCGTTGATGAAGCGGGGGGGGCCACAGATACGCAGTATTTT; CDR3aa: CSVDEAGGATDTQYF
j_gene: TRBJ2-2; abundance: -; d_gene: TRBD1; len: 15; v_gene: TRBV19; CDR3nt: TGTGCCAGTAGTATTACCGGGACAGGGACCGGGGAGCTGTTTTTT; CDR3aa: CASSITGTGTGELFF
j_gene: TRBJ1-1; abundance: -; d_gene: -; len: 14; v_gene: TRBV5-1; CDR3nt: TGCGCCAGCAGCTCACGGGGGTGGGACACTGAAGCTTTCTTT; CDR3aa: CASSSRGWDTEAFF
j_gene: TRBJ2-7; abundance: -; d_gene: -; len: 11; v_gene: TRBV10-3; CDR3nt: TGTGCCATCAGTGACTATTCCGAGCAGTACTTC; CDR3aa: CAISDYSEQYF
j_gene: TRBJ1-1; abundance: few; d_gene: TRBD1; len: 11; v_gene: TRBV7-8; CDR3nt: TGTGCCAGCAGTCCGGGACAGGAAGCTTTCTTT; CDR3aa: CASSPGQEAFF
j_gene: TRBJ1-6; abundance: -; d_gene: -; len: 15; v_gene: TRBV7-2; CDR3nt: TGTGCCAGCAGCTTGCGGGGGCCCCATAATTCACCCCTCCACTTT; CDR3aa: CASSLRGPHNSPLHF
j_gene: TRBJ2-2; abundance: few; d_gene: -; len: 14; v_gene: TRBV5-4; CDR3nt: TGTGCCAGCAGCCGACAGTTCGACACCGGGGAGCTGTTTTTT; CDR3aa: CASSRQFDTGELFF
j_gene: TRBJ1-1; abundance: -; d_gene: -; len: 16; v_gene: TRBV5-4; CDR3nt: TGTGCCAGCAGCTTGCTAGGGGGGTCCATGAACACTGAAGCTTTCTTT; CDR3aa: CASSLLGGSMNTEAFF
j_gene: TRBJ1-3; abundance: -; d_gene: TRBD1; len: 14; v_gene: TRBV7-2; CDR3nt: TGTGCCAGCAGGACGACAGGGGTTGGAAACACCATATATTTT; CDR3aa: CASRTTGVGNTIYF
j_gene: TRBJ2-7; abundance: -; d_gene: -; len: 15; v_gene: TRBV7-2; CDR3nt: TGTGCCAGCAGCACCCTCGCGGGGTTGGGGTACGAGCAGTACTTC; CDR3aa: CASSTLAGLGYEQYF
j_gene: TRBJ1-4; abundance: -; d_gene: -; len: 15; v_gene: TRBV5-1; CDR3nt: TGCGCCAGCAGCTTCACCGGGGGTGGGAATGAAAAACTGTTTTTT; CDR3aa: CASSFTGGGNEKLFF
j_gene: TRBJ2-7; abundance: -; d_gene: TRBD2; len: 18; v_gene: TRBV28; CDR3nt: TGTGCCAGCAGCTCCAGGGTTTCGGGACTAGCGGGAGTATACGAGCAGTACTTC; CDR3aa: CASSSRVSGLAGVYEQYF
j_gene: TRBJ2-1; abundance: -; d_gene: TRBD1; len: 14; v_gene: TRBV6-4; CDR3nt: TGTGCCAGCAGTGACCGGAACACAGGGGGCAAGCAGTTCTTC; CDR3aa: CASSDRNTGGKQFF
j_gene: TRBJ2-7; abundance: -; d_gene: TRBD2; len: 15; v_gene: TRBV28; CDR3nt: TGTGCCAGCAGTTTTTTGGCGGGAGGGACCTACGAGCAGTACTTC; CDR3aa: CASSFLAGGTYEQYF
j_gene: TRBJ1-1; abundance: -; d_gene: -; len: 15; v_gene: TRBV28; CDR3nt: TGTGCCAGCAGTCCGTCCTCCCGGGGTTACACTGAAGCTTTCTTT; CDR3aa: CASSPSSRGYTEAFF
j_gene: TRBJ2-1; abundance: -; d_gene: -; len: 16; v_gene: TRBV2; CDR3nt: TGTGCCAGCAGTGGACCGGGGGCTAGCTCCTACAATGAGCAGTTCTTC; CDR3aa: CASSGPGASSYNEQFF
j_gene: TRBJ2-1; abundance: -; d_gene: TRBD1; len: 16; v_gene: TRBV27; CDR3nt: TGTGCCAGCAACCCCTTCCCCAGACAGGGAGACAATGAGCAGTTCTTC; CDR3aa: CASNPFPRQGDNEQFF
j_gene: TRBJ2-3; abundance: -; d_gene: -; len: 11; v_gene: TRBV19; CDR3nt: TGTGCCAGTTTATGGGCAGATACGCAGTATTTT; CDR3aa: CASLWADTQYF
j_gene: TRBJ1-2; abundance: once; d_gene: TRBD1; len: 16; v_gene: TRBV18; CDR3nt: TGTGCCAGCTCCCGTCGGTCAGGGGGCGCCCCAAATGGCTACACCTTC; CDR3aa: CASSRRSGGAPNGYTF
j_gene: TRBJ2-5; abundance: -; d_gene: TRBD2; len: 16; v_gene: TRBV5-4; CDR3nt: TGTGCCAGCAGCTTGGTGCCTAGCGGGAGTTGGGAGACCCAGTACTTC; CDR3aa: CASSLVPSGSWETQYF
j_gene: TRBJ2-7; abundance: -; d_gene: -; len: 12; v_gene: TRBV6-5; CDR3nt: TGTGCCAGCAGTCCAACTTCCTACGAGCAGTACTTC; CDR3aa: CASSPTSYEQYF
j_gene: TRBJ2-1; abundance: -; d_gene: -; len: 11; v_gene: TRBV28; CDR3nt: TGTGCCAGCAGCCAGAACAATGAGCAGTTCTTC; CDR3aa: CASSQNNEQFF
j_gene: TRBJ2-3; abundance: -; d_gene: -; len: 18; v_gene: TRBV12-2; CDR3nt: TGTGCAAGTCGCTTAGCACCGACAGGGAGGTGGGGCACAGATACGCAGTATTTT; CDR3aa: CASRLAPTGRWGTDTQYF